This T cell receptor beta chain is from a study of Ad26.COV2.S vaccination and SARS-CoV-2 variants. Across the study: Into the muscle, Ad26.COV2.S was dosed once or twice, 56 days apart.

V was pared by 4 bases and J by 0 bases, with 13 bases between. CDR1 is LNHDA, CDR2 SQIVND, per germline (reference sequence). The CDR3 extends over 15 amino acids. Treatment in this sample: approximately 18 received Ad26.COV2.S at low or high dose, single or two shots; about five received placebo; per-sample allocation not given. Sampling occurred on day 63 after the first vaccine or placebo injection. This clone was seen more than once but under ten times. Some clones are missing from TCRdb's copy, which holds only in-frame ones; the method was immunoSEQ multiplex PCR. The data show about 320,000 clones, roughly nine tenths seen once.

The sequence was collected from a person between 18 and 59 years old who received the Ad26.COV2.S COVID-19 vaccine or a placebo. The V call is TRBV19, the J call TRBJ2-7; perhaps TRBD2 as D (5 bases). The starting material was peripheral blood, obtained in a trial of Ad26.COV2.S vaccine versus placebo. The CDR3 reads CASSTLGGSSYEQYF. The CDR3, as DNA: TGTGCCAGTAGTACTCTAGGAGGAAGCTCCTACGAGCAGTACTTC. Supplemented by reference TRBV19 and TRBJ2-7, the full variable domain reads DGGITQSPKYLFRKEGQNVTLSCEQNLNHDAMYWYRQDPGQGLRLIYYSQIVNDFQKGDIAEGYSVSREKKESFPLTVTSAQKNPTAFYLCASSTLGGSSYEQYFGPGTRLTVT.